These 12 T cell receptor beta chains originate from one sample sequenced in a study of shared clonotypes between healthy human individuals. Clones were sequenced by immunoSEQ multiplex PCR, and TCRdb holds only the in-frame ones, with some missing. Of approximately 530,000 clones in the sample, 95% to 97% were seen once. What was sequenced was naive CD4+ T cells sorted from blood. Subset noted: CD45RA+ positively selected. The receptors shown here come from a woman in her twenties or thirties in good health.

V gene TRBV7-8 combines with J gene TRBJ2-7; 7 positions agree with TRBD2. J was trimmed by 3 bases and V by 5 bases; bases with no gene match: 10. CDR3 length: 15 amino acids. The germline V gene encodes CDR1 SGHVS and CDR2 FQNEAQ. CDR3 amino acids: CASSPVWASGYEQYF. CDR3 DNA: TGTGCCAGCAGCCCGGTGTGGGCTAGCGGCTACGAGCAGTACTTC.

As concerns this clone: Other DNA variants within this sample encode the same CDR3. The V gene is TRBV28, the J gene TRBJ2-7; 7 bases map to TRBD1. The CDR3 runs 14 residues. J gave up 4 bases and V 6 bases, and 9 bases lay outside the gene matches. Looked up from germline, CDR1 is MDHEN and CDR2 is SYDVKM. The CDR3 sequence is CASSPDRGLYEQYF. CDR3 DNA sequence: TGTGCCAGCAGCCCCGATAGGGGGCTATACGAGCAGTACTTC.

CDR3 bases: TGCGCCAGCAGCTTGGCGGCGAATTCCTACAATGAGCAGTTCTTC. It is translated as CASSLAANSYNEQFF. The chain combines TRBV5-1 with TRBJ2-1, with unresolved D. The CDR3 is made up of 15 amino acids. The V end was cut by 0 bases, the J end by 1 base, with 8 bases between. Looked up from germline, CDR1 is SGHRS and CDR2 is YFSETQ.

The chain employs TRBV2 and TRBJ2-7; a possible D gene is TRBD2 (7 bases). The V end was cut by 5 bases, the J end by 6 bases, with 14 bases between. Germline CDR1 and CDR2: SNHLY and FYNNEI. There are 13 residues in the CDR3. CDR3 loop: CASSLYREGEQYF. Here the CDR3 DNA reads TGTGCCAGCAGTTTGTACAGGGAGGGCGAGCAGTACTTC.

The chain couples TRBV6-5 to TRBJ2-7; TRBD2 matches at 8 bases. Germline V lookup: CDR1 MNHEY, CDR2 SVGAGI. V lost 3 bases and J lost 3; bases outside the gene matches: 4. CDR3 length: 14 residues. CDR3 bases: TGTGCCAGCAGTTATATGGGGACTAGCTACGAGCAGTACTTC. Protein: CASSYMGTSYEQYF.

This clone showed up just once. The chain carries TRBV7-9 and TRBJ2-5; TRBD2 agrees at 8 bases. The CDR3 is 15 residues long. From germline, CDR1 is SEHNR and CDR2 FQNEAQ (reference sequence). V shed 0 bases and J 2 bases; nucleotides not matched to a gene: 2. The CDR3 DNA follows: TGTGCCAGCAGCTTAGCAGCGGGAGAGCAAGAGACCCAGTACTTC. Residues: CASSLAAGEQETQYF.

This clone was observed once. The CDR3 loop reads CASSLPQGNTEAFF. The DNA for the CDR3 is TGTGCCAGCAGTTTACCCCAGGGGAACACTGAAGCTTTCTTT. This chain connects TRBV28 to TRBJ1-1, with D perhaps matching TRBD1 (5 bases). V lost 2 bases to trimming and J lost 1 base, with 8 bases between them. Germline CDR1 MDHEN, CDR2 SYDVKM. CDR3 length: 14 residues.

The rearrangement links TRBV28 to TRBJ1-2; possible D gene TRBD1, 5 bases. Per germline, CDR1 MDHEN and CDR2 SYDVKM. This CDR3 has 10 residues. Trimming removed 5 bases from V and 7 bases from J, with 5 bases in between. The CDR3 sequence is CASSGGGYTF. The CDR3 DNA reads TGTGCCAGCAGTGGGGGTGGCTACACCTTC.

This CDR3 is CASSYSGGSYNEQFF. CDR3 in DNA: TGTGCCAGCAGCTACAGTGGGGGCTCCTACAATGAGCAGTTCTTC. This chain uses TRBV28 with TRBJ2-1; possibly TRBD1 or TRBD2 for D (5 bases each). Germline-derived CDR1 and CDR2 are MDHEN and SYDVKM. CDR3 length equals 15 residues. V was cut by 6 bases and J by 0 bases, with 12 bases left in between.

This chain joins TRBV5-4 and TRBJ1-5, with a tentative D call TRBD1 (6 bases). Germline V gene lookup returns CDR1 SGHNT and CDR2 YYREEE (reference sequence). Trimming shortened V by 0 bases and J by 6 bases, and 7 bases separated the two germline ends. This CDR3 spans 13 amino acids. CDR3 in DNA: TGTGCCAGCAGCTTGGACAGGGCTCAGCCCCAGCATTTT. This codes for CASSLDRAQPQHF.

This clone was counted a single time. The chain is built from TRBV6-1 and TRBJ1-2; 7 positions match TRBD1. There are 15 residues in the CDR3. Germline CDR1 and CDR2: MNHNS and SASEGT. Germline trimming cut 2 bases from V and 6 bases from J; bases unmatched to any gene: 9. CDR3 region: CASSEHRQGVNGYTF. The CDR3 nucleotides are TGTGCCAGCAGTGAACACAGACAGGGCGTGAATGGCTACACCTTC.

This sequence joins TRBV18 and TRBJ1-3, with 9 bases lining up with TRBD1. Germline V lookup: CDR1 KGHSH, CDR2 LQKENI. This CDR3 is built from 16 residues. The trim removed 3 bases at V and 0 bases at J, leaving 3 bases unmatched. The chain's CDR3 is CASSPGTGSSGNTIYF. The CDR3 nucleotides are TGTGCCAGCTCACCCGGGACAGGGAGCTCTGGAAACACCATATATTTT. Combining the CDR3 with reference TRBV18 and TRBJ1-3 gives the whole variable domain NAGVMQNPRHLVRRRGQEARLRCSPMKGHSHVYWYRQLPEEGLKFMVYLQKENIIDESGMPKERFSAEFPKEGPSILRIQQVVRGDSAAYFCASSPGTGSSGNTIYFGEGSWLTVV.